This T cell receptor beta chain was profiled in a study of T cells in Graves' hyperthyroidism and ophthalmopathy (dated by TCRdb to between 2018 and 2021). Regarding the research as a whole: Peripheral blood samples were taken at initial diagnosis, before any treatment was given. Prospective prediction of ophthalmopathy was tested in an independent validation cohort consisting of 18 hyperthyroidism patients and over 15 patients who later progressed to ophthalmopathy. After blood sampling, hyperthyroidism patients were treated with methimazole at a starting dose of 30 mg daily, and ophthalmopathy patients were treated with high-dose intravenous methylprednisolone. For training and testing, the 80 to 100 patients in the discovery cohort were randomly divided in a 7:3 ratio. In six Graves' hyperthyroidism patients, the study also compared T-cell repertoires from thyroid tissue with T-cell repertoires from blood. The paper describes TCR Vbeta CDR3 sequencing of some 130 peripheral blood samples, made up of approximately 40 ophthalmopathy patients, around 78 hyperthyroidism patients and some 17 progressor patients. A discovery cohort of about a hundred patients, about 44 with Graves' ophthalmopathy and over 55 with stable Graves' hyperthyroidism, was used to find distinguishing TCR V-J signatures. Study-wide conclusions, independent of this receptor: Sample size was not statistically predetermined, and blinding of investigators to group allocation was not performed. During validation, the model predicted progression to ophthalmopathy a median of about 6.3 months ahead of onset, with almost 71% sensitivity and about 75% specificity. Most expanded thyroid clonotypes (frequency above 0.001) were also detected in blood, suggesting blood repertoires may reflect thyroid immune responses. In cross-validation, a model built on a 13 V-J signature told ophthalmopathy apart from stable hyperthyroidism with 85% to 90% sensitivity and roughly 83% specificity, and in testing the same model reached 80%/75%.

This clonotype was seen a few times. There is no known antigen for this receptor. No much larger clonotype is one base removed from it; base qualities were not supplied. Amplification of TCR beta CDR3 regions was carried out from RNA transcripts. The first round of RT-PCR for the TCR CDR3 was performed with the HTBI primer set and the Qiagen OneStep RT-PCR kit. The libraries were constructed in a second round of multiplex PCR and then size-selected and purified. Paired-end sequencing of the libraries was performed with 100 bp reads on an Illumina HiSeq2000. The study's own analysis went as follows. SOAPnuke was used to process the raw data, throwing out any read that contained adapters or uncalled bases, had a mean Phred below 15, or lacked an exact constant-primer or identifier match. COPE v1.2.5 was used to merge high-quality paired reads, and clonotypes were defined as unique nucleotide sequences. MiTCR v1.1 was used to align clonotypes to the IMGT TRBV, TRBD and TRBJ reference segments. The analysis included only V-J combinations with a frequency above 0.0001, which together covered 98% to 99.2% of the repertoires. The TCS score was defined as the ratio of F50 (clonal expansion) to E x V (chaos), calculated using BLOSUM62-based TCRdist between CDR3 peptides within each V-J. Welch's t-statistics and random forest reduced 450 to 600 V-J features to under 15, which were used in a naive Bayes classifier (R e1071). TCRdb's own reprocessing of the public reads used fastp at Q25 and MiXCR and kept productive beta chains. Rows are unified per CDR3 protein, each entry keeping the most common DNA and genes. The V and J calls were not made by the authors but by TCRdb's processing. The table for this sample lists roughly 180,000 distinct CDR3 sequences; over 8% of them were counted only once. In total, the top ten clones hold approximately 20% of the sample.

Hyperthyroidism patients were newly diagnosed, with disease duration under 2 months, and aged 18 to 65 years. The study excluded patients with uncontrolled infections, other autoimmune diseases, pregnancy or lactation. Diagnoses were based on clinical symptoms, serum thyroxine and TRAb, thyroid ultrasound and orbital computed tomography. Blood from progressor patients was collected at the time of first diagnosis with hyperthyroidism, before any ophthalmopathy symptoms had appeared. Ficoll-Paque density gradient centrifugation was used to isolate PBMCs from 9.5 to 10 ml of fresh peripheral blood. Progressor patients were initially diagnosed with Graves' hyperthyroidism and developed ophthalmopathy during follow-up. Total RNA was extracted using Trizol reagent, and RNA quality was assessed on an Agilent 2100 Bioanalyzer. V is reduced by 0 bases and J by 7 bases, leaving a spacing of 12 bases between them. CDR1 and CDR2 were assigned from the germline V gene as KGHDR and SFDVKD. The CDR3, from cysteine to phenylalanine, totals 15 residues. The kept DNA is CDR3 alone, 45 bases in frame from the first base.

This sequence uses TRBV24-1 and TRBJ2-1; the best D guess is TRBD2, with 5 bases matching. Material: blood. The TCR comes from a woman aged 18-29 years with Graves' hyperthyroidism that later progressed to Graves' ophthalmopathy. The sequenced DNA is TGTGCCACCAGTGATTTGCGCCCTGGAGGTAATGAGCAGTTCTTC. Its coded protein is CATSDLRPGGNEQFF.